This note documents a single TCR beta chain sequence. Its antigen remains unidentified. Trimming pared 0 bases from V and 0 bases from J, leaving 12 bases between. Germline V gives CDR1 SGDLS, CDR2 YYNGEE. The CDR3 runs to 16 residues. The source of the sample is a study of T cell responses to AZD1222 COVID-19 vaccine. Clones were sequenced by immunoSEQ multiplex PCR, and TCRdb holds only the in-frame ones, with some missing. The profile shows over 150,000 clones, about nine tenths of them singletons. Study-level findings and limits: Repertoire sampling happened only post peak T cell response. Spike-specific TCR breadth and depth went up after people got two AZD1222 doses. Regions left unmutated in variants are reportedly the target of nearly half of spike-specific TCRs. Among those given AZD1222, only six were seropositive at baseline.

This clonotype was sampled from an adult in good health. The sequenced sample was peripheral blood, obtained on day 0 of AZD1222 vaccination. The gene calls are TRBV9 and TRBJ2-5; TRBD1 might be the D (6 bases). CDR3 residues: CASSVEDGGYQETQYF. The CDR3 nucleotides are TGTGCCAGCAGCGTAGAGGATGGGGGCTACCAAGAGACCCAGTACTTC.